This TCR beta chain was found in a study of shared clonotypes between healthy human individuals. Clones were read by immunoSEQ multiplex PCR, and TCRdb kept only the in-frame ones, dropping some. The data hold around 2,000,000 clones, with just over 90% observed a single time. To note about this clone: Its antigen is currently unknown.

As defined, naive CD8 cells were CD45RO-negative and positively selected for CCR7, with terminally differentiated effector memory CD45RA+ cells excluded. The donors, healthy adults who were HIV-negative, had experienced no recent acute infections or vaccinations. Study results and caveats: On the whole, naive subsets had larger estimated richness than memory subsets had. Even with large depth, rarefaction showed that sorted-subset sequencing was incomplete.

The sample taken for sequencing was naive CD8+ T cells from PBMCs. The clonotype was recovered from a young man in good health. Some clones in this sample may be carry-over from other donors' samples.

CDR3 in DNA: TGTGCCAGCAGCCAAGAAGGCAGGGTGCTGCGAGAAAAACTGTTTTTT. Amino acids: CASSQEGRVLREKLFF. This chain connects TRBV4-2 to TRBJ1-4; weak D call: TRBD1 (5 bases). The V gene lost 0 bases and the J gene lost 8 bases, with 16 bases spanning the gap. Per germline, CDR1 LGHNA and CDR2 YNFKEQ. The CDR3 sequence is 16 residues long.